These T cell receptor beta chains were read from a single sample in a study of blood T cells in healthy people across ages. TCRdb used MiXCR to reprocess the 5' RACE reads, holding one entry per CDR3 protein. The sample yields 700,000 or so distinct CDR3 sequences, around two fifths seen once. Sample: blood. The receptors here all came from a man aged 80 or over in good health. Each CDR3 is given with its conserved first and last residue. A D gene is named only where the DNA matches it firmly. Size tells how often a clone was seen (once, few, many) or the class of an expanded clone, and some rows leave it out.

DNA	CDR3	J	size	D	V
TGTGCCAGCAGCTCCCATCGTAGGGAAGGGGGGCGCACCGGGGAGCTGTTTTTT	CASSSHRREGGRTGELFF	TRBJ2-2	once	NA	TRBV11-2
TGTGCCAGCAGCTTAGCGTTCGGGGGGAATGAGCAGTTCTTC	CASSLAFGGNEQFF	TRBJ2-1	few	TRBD2	TRBV7-9
TGTGCCAGCAGTGGGGACAGGGGGCGCGGCTACACCTTC	CASSGDRGRGYTF	TRBJ1-2	NA	TRBD1	TRBV2
TGTGCCAGCAGTTACAAGCGGGAGTCCTACGAGCAGTACTTC	CASSYKRESYEQYF	TRBJ2-7	NA	TRBD2	TRBV6-2/TRBV6-3
TGCAGTGCTAGAGGAGGGGTAGCGGGGTACTTC	CSARGGVAGYF	TRBJ2-5	NA	TRBD2	TRBV20-1
TGTGCCAGCAGTACTCACCTCTCTGGGGCCAACGTCCTGACTTTC	CASSTHLSGANVLTF	TRBJ2-6	NA	NA	TRBV28
TGTGCCAGCAGGGGACAGGGGCACTCAGATACGCAGTATTTT	CASRGQGHSDTQYF	TRBJ2-3	once	TRBD1	TRBV3-1
TGTGCCAGCAGTTTAAACAGAGTAGCCAAAAACATTCAGTACTTC	CASSLNRVAKNIQYF	TRBJ2-4	NA	NA	TRBV27
TGTGCCAGCAGCCAAGTCCCTAGCGGGGAAGAGACCCAGTACTTC	CASSQVPSGEETQYF	TRBJ2-5	NA	TRBD2	TRBV4-2
TGTGCCTGCAGCCAAGCGGCGGGAGTTCAAGAGACCCAGTACTTC	CACSQAAGVQETQYF	TRBJ2-5	few	TRBD2	TRBV4-2
TGTGCCAGCAGGGGACCTAGCACAGATACGCAGTATTTT	CASRGPSTDTQYF	TRBJ2-3	NA	NA	TRBV6-1
TGTGCCAGCAGCCAGGGGACGACTAGCGGGGGGCAAGCTACGCAGTATTTT	CASSQGTTSGGQATQYF	TRBJ2-3	few	TRBD2	TRBV4-2
TGCAGTGCTAGAACGGGACTCCAAGAAGGAGGAGAGACCCAGTACTTC	CSARTGLQEGGETQYF	TRBJ2-5	NA	NA	TRBV20-1
TGCAGTGCAAGGACTAGCGGGGCAGCCTACGAGCAGTACTTC	CSARTSGAAYEQYF	TRBJ2-7	NA	TRBD2	TRBV20-1
TGTGCCAGCAGAACCGACAAATTCAACGAGCAGTACTTC	CASRTDKFNEQYF	TRBJ2-7	NA	NA	TRBV5-5
TGTGCCAGCAGTTTTCAGGGGGCGCGGGGTGAGCAGTTCTTC	CASSFQGARGEQFF	TRBJ2-1	NA	TRBD1	TRBV2
TGTGCCAGCAGCTTAAATATAAGACTAGGGTTGTACCAAGAGACCCAGTACTTC	CASSLNIRLGLYQETQYF	TRBJ2-5	few	NA	TRBV5-5
TGCGCCAGCAGCATCTCCGGGACTAGCGACGACGAGCAGTACTTC	CASSISGTSDDEQYF	TRBJ2-7	many	TRBD2	TRBV5-1
TGCGCCAGCAGCCTTACAGGGGGGGGTGATGAAAAACTGTTTTTT	CASSLTGGGDEKLFF	TRBJ1-4	many	TRBD1	TRBV4-3
TGCAGCGTTGAAACCCCAGGGGCCGCCGAGTACTTC	CSVETPGAAEYF	TRBJ2-7	few	NA	TRBV29-1
TGTGCTAGTGGTTTGTTCACAGGGGATGATCAGCCCCAGCATTTT	CASGLFTGDDQPQHF	TRBJ1-5	NA	TRBD1	TRBV12-5
TGTGCCAGCTCACCGGGACTAGCAGTTCCCGACAATGAGCAGTTCTTC	CASSPGLAVPDNEQFF	TRBJ2-1	few	TRBD2	TRBV18
TGTGCCGGCAGAGAAACGGGGTTAACGCAGTATTTT	CAGRETGLTQYF	TRBJ2-3	NA	NA	TRBV14
TGTGCCAGCAGCTTAAGGACAGGCCTTGAAGCTTTCTTT	CASSLRTGLEAFF	TRBJ1-1	NA	TRBD1	TRBV7-8
TGTGCCGGCAGAAAGAACAGGGGAGAGACCCAGTACTTC	CAGRKNRGETQYF	TRBJ2-5	NA	TRBD1	TRBV7-2
TGTGCCAGCACCCCTGACAGGGATAACGAGCAGTACTTC	CASTPDRDNEQYF	TRBJ2-7	few	TRBD1	TRBV7-9
TGTGCCAGCAGTGGGGGCCAGGGTGGATTTTCACCCCTCCACTTT	CASSGGQGGFSPLHF	TRBJ1-6	NA	NA	TRBV28
TGTGCCAGCAGTGAAAAGATAGCGTCAGGGGGCAATGAGCAGTTCTTC	CASSEKIASGGNEQFF	TRBJ2-1	NA	TRBD1	TRBV6-1
TGTGCCAGCAGTGGGCTGGAGGACACTGAAGCTTTCTTT	CASSGLEDTEAFF	TRBJ1-1	NA	NA	TRBV2
TGTGCCAGCTCACCACGAGGTGGGAGACGGTCCTACAATGAGCAGTACTTC	CASSPRGGRRSYNEQYF	TRBJ2-7	NA	NA	TRBV18
TGTGCCAGCAGATTATCAACAGGGAGGCGATATGGTGGCTACACCTTC	CASRLSTGRRYGGYTF	TRBJ1-2	few	NA	TRBV6-2/TRBV6-3
TGTGCCAGCAGCCCGAATTTGGTTACAGATACGCAGTATTTT	CASSPNLVTDTQYF	TRBJ2-3	NA	NA	TRBV9
TGTGCCAGCAGCTTTAATGTTGCAGGGAACACCGGGGAGCTGTTTTTT	CASSFNVAGNTGELFF	TRBJ2-2	NA	NA	TRBV7-7
TGTGCCAGCAGCCAGGGGGTGGGGCAGTACTTC	CASSQGVGQYF	TRBJ2-5	NA	TRBD1	TRBV7-2
TGTGCCAGCAGCTTAGTATTATCTGGAAACACCATATATTTT	CASSLVLSGNTIYF	TRBJ1-3	NA	NA	TRBV11-2
TGTGCCAGCAGCCCAAACCCCAATCGAGCGGGAGTCACGGATGAGCAGTTCTTC	CASSPNPNRAGVTDEQFF	TRBJ2-1	NA	TRBD2	TRBV7-3
TGCGCCAGCAGCTTGTTTGTCACAGATACGCAGTATTTT	CASSLFVTDTQYF	TRBJ2-3	NA	NA	TRBV5-1
TGTGCCAGCAGTGGGGCGGGTCAGAATAGCAATCAGCCCCAGCATTTT	CASSGAGQNSNQPQHF	TRBJ1-5	NA	NA	TRBV25-1
TGTGCCAGCAGCTTGCCCCGGAACCCCTCCGGAGATACGCAGTATTTT	CASSLPRNPSGDTQYF	TRBJ2-3	NA	NA	TRBV5-4
TGTGCCACCAGTGATCCATCAGGGGGGGCGACCTCTGGGGCCAACGTCCTGACTTTC	CATSDPSGGATSGANVLTF	TRBJ2-6	few	NA	TRBV24-1
TGTGCCATCAGTGAAACTGCGGGACAGCCCCAGCATTTT	CAISETAGQPQHF	TRBJ1-5	NA	NA	TRBV10-3
TGTGCCAGCAGCCAAGAATGGGGATATAATTCACCCCTCCACTTT	CASSQEWGYNSPLHF	TRBJ1-6	NA	NA	TRBV4-2
TGCAGTGCTAGAGGGATCCTAGCGGCCCTCGAGACCCAGTACTTC	CSARGILAALETQYF	TRBJ2-5	NA	TRBD2	TRBV20-1
TGCGCCAGCAGCCTTAGCGGGAGCACAGATACGCAGTATTTT	CASSLSGSTDTQYF	TRBJ2-3	many	TRBD2	TRBV5-1
TGCAGTGCTAGAGAGGGCAGGGGGAGAGGGGAGACCCAGTACTTC	CSAREGRGRGETQYF	TRBJ2-5	NA	TRBD1	TRBV20-1
TGCAGCGTCTCTAGGACAGGGGGCTTCTACGAGCAGTACTTC	CSVSRTGGFYEQYF	TRBJ2-7	few	TRBD1	TRBV29-1
TGCGCCAGCAGCCACAGTAGCGGGGACAATGAGCAGTACTTC	CASSHSSGDNEQYF	TRBJ2-7	once	TRBD2	TRBV4-3
TGTGCCAGCAGCTTGGGGGCTCAAAGGCGGGAGACCCAGTACTTC	CASSLGAQRRETQYF	TRBJ2-5	NA	NA	TRBV5-4
TGTGCTAGTGGTTCCCTTGCTAGCGGTTACACAGATACGCAGTATTTT	CASGSLASGYTDTQYF	TRBJ2-3	once	TRBD2	TRBV12-5
TGCAGTGCTAGCTTCGACGGGAAAATCAACCAAGAGACCCAGTACTTC	CSASFDGKINQETQYF	TRBJ2-5	few	NA	TRBV20-1
TGTGCCAGCAGCCAACCTCCTGACAACTACGAGCAGTACTTC	CASSQPPDNYEQYF	TRBJ2-7	NA	NA	TRBV3-1
TGTGCCAGCAGCTTAGGGGCGAATAACTATGGCTACACCTTC	CASSLGANNYGYTF	TRBJ1-2	NA	NA	TRBV11-2
TGTGCCAGCGCCTCACCGGGGGCCTCCACAGATACGCAGTATTTT	CASASPGASTDTQYF	TRBJ2-3	NA	NA	TRBV7-9
TGTGCCAGCAGCTTAGGCGGGACAGGGGACACCGGGGAGCTGTTTTTT	CASSLGGTGDTGELFF	TRBJ2-2	few	TRBD1	TRBV7-2
TGTGCCAGCAGTCCCTTGGGGAGGGGCTCTGGAAACACCATATATTTT	CASSPLGRGSGNTIYF	TRBJ1-3	NA	NA	TRBV7-3
TGTGCCAGCTGCCGGGGGTTACTAGGTGAAAAACTGTTTTTT	CASCRGLLGEKLFF	TRBJ1-4	few	NA	TRBV25-1
TGCGCCAGCAGCTTGGAAGGTAGCGGGAGGAACGAGCGGTACTTC	CASSLEGSGRNERYF	TRBJ2-7	NA	TRBD2	TRBV5-1
TGTGCCAGCAGTGAACCTGGTGGAACTAGCGGGAGGAAAGAGACCCAGTACTTC	CASSEPGGTSGRKETQYF	TRBJ2-5	few	TRBD2	TRBV6-1
TGTGCCAGCGGAAGGGCAGGGGGCATTAATGAGCAGTTCTTC	CASGRAGGINEQFF	TRBJ2-1	NA	TRBD1	TRBV14
TGTGCCAGCAGGCCGGACGCGGGGCAAGTTGAAGCTTTCTTT	CASRPDAGQVEAFF	TRBJ1-1	few	NA	TRBV7-2